This TCR beta chain appears in the sequencing data of a study of monozygotic twins with inflammatory bowel disease. Overall study findings and caveats: Heterogeneous immunosuppressive treatment regimens may have introduced variability into patient repertoires.

Remarks on this clonotype: Antigen unknown.

Germline values: CDR1 SEHNR, CDR2 FQNEAQ (reference sequence). The CDR3 consists of 15 residues. UMIs containing a 6-nucleotide sample barcode were added via template switching. Reanalyzing the 5' RACE reads, TCRdb keeps one entry per CDR3 protein, without DNA. Listed are 400,000 to 500,000 distinct CDR3 sequences; more than 2% falls within the top ten. Material for sequencing was blood. The genes are TRBV7-9 and TRBJ1-1. The TCR comes from a human donor with ulcerative colitis or Crohn's disease, or a healthy co-twin of an affected twin (not recorded which). This chain's CDR3 is CASSLWLAEDTEAFF.